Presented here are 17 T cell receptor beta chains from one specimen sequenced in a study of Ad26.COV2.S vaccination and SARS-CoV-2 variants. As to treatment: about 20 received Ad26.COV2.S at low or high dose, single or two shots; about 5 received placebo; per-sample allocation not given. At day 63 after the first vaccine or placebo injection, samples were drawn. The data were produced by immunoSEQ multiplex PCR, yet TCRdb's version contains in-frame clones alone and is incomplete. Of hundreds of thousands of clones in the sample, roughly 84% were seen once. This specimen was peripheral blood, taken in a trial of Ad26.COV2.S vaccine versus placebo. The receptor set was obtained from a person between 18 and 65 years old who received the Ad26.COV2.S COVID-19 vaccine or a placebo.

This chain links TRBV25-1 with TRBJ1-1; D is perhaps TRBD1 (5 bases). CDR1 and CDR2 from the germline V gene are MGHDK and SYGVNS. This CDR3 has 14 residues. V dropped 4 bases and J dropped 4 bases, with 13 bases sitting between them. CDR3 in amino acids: CASSGWGGSTEAFF. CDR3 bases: TGTGCCAGCAGTGGCTGGGGGGGTAGCACTGAAGCTTTCTTT.

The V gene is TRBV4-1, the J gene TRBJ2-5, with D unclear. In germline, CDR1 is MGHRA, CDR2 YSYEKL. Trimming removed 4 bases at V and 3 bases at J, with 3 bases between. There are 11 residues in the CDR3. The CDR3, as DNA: TGCGCCAGCAGCCGAGAAGAGACCCAGTACTTC. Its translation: CASSREETQYF.

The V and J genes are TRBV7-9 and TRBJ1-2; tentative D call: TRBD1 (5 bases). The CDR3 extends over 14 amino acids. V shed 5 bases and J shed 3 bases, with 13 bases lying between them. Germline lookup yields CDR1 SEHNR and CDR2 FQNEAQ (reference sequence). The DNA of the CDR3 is TGTGCCAGCAGCCCCCCAGGGCCAGACTATGGCTACACCTTC. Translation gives CASSPPGPDYGYTF.

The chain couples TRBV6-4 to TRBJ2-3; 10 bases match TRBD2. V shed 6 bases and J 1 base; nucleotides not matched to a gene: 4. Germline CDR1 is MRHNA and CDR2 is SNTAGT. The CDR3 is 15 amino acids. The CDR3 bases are TGTGCCAGCAGCCGCGGGACTAGCGGCACAGATACGCAGTATTTT. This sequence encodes CASSRGTSGTDTQYF.

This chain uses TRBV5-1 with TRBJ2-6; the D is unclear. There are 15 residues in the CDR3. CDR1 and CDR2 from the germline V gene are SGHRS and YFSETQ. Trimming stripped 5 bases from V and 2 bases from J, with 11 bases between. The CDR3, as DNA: TGCGCCAGCAGAGGCAGTCCCGCTGGGGCCAACGTCCTGACTTTC. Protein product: CASRGSPAGANVLTF.

CDR3 residues: CASSHLDSAYEQYF. The CDR3 bases are TGTGCCAGCAGCCACCTCGACAGTGCCTACGAGCAGTACTTC. The chain carries TRBV7-9 and TRBJ2-7, with D possibly matching TRBD1 (5 bases). CDR1 SEHNR and CDR2 FQNEAQ come from the germline V gene (reference sequence). Trimming shortened V by 5 bases and J by 2 bases, and 13 bases separated the two germline ends. This CDR3 region has 14 residues.

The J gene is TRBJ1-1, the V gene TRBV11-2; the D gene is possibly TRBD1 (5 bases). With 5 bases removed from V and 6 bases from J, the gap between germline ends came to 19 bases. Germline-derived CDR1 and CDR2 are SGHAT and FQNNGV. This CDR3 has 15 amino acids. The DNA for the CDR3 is TGTGCCAGCAGCCCCACGGGGGTTGGCGGGGCTGAAGCTTTCTTT. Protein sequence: CASSPTGVGGAEAFF.

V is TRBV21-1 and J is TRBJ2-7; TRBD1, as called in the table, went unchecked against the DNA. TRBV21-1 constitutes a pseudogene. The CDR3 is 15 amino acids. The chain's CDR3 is CASIVPGQGYYEQYF. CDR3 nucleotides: TGTGCCAGCATAGTCCCGGGACAGGGGTACTACGAGCAGTACTTC.

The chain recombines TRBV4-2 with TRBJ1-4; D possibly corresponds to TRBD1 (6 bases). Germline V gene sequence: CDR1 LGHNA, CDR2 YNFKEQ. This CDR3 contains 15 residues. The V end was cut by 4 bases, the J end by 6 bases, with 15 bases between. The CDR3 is CASSLQDSSDEKLFF. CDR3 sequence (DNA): TGTGCCAGCAGCCTCCAGGACAGCTCGGATGAAAAACTGTTTTTT.

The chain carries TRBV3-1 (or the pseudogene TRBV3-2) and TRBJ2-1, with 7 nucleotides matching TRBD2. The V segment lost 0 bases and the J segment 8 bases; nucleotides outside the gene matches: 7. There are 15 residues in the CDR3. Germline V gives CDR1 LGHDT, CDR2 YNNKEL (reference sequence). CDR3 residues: CASSQDWTSFYEQFF. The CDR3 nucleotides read TGTGCCAGCAGCCAAGATTGGACTAGTTTCTATGAGCAGTTCTTC.

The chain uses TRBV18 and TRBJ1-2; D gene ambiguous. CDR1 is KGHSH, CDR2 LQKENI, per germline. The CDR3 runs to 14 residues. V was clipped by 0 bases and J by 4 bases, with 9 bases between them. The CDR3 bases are TGTGCCAGCTCACCACCGGGCAGGAGCTATGGCTACACCTTC. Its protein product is CASSPPGRSYGYTF.

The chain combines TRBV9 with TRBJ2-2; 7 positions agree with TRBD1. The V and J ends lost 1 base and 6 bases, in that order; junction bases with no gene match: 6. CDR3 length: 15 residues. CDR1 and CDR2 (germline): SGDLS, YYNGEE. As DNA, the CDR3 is TGTGCCAGCAGCGTATCGTTTCAGGGGGCCGGGGAGCTGTTTTTT. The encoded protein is CASSVSFQGAGELFF. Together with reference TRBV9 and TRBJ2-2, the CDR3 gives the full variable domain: DSGVTQTPKHLITATGQRVTLRCSPRSGDLSVYWYQQSLDQGLQFLIQYYNGEERAKGNILERFSAQQFPDLHSELNLSSLELGDSALYFCASSVSFQGAGELFFGEGSRLTVL.

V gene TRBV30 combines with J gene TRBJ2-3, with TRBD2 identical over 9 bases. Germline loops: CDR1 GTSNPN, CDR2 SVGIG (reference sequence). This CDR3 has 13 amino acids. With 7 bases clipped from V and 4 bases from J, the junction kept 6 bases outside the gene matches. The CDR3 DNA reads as TGTGCCTCTACCGGGACTAGCCCAGATACGCAGTATTTT. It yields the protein CASTGTSPDTQYF.

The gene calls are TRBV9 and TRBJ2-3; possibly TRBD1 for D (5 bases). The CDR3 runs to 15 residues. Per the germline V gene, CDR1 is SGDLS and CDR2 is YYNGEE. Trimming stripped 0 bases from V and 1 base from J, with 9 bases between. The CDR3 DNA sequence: TGTGCCAGCAGCGTAGCCCCGACAGGCACAGATACGCAGTATTTT. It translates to CASSVAPTGTDTQYF.

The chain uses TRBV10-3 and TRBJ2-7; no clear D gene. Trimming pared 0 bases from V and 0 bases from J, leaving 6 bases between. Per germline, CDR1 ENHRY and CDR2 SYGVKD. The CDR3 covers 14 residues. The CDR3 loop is CAISESQSSYEQYF. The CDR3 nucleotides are TGTGCCATCAGTGAGTCACAGAGCTCCTACGAGCAGTACTTC.

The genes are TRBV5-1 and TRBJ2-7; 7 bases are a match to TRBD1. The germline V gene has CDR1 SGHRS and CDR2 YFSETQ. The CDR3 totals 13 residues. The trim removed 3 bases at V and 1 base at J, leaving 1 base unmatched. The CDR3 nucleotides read TGCGCCAGCAGCTCCAGGGGGTCCTACGAGCAGTACTTC. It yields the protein CASSSRGSYEQYF. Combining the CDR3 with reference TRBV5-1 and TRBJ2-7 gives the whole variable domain KAGVTQTPRYLIKTRGQQVTLSCSPISGHRSVSWYQQTPGQGLQFLFEYFSETQRNKGNFPGRFSGRQFSNSRSEMNVSTLELGDSALYLCASSSRGSYEQYFGPGTRLTVT.

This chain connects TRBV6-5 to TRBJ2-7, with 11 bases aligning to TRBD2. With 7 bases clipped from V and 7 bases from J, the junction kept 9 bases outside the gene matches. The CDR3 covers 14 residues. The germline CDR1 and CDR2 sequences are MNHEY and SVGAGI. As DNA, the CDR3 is TGTGCCAGCAACACGGCTAGCGGGGGGTATGAGCAGTACTTC. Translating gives CASNTASGGYEQYF.